This entry features one T cell receptor (beta chain) sequence. Germline loops: CDR1 SGHNT, CDR2 YYREEE (reference sequence). This CDR3 has 17 amino acids. V gave up 0 bases and J gave up 2 bases; unmatched junction bases: 10. Profiling relied on immunoSEQ multiplex PCR, and the TCRdb table lists in-frame clones only, not all of them. Altogether roughly 550,000 clones are present, approximately 78% being singletons, with the ten largest covering more than 0.01%. This entry comes from a study of shared T cell receptors in the human thymus. This sample was shared with a second study, whose subject was human thymus T cells. As that study records: Thymus pieces cut out during corrective heart surgery were the tissue that was used. Use of V and J genes seemed skewed within the thymic and blood repertoires.

Sample: thymocytes. This sequence joins TRBV5-4 and TRBJ2-7; 8 bases are a match to TRBD2. The TCR was taken from a boy under two years old with a congenital heart defect. CDR3 DNA sequence: TGTGCCAGCAGCTTGGATCAAAGGGGACTAGGCCCCTACGAGCAGTACTTC. This sequence encodes CASSLDQRGLGPYEQYF.